These 28 T cell receptor beta chains were sequenced from one sample in a study of T cells after posttransplantation cyclophosphamide. Treatment was busulfan-fludarabine conditioning, a marrow graft, and cyclophosphamide on days +3 and +4. Using immunoSEQ multiplex PCR, the repertoire was profiled, and TCRdb retains in-frame clones only, with some absent. The table includes around 2,900 clones, about three fifths detected once. The sample in question was PBMCs, obtained 30 days after allogeneic stem cell transplant with posttransplant cyclophosphamide. The source is a male patient over 55 who received an allogeneic stem cell transplant from a related donor and was CMV-positive. A subset of T cells may come from the graft donor.

V and J are TRBV19 and TRBJ2-2, with TRBD2 identical over 8 bases. The V gene's germline CDR1 is LNHDA and CDR2 SQIVND (reference sequence). This CDR3 is built from 14 residues. J was trimmed by 4 bases and V by 3 bases; bases with no gene match: 1. In DNA, the CDR3 is TGTGCCAGTAGTATTCTAGCGGGCACCGGGGAGCTGTTTTTT. Encoded protein: CASSILAGTGELFF.

In this sample, this clone is large (0.1 to 1%). The J gene is TRBJ1-5, the V gene TRBV19; no clear D. The germline V and J ends were trimmed by 6 bases and 7 bases, with 13 bases remaining between them. Germline V gene sequence: CDR1 LNHDA, CDR2 SQIVND (reference sequence). This CDR3 region has 13 residues. The CDR3 spells CASSFSGRQPQHF. The CDR3 nucleotides read TGTGCCAGTAGCTTCTCAGGAAGGCAGCCCCAGCATTTT. Looking up the rest from reference TRBV19 and TRBJ1-5 gives the full variable domain: DGGITQSPKYLFRKEGQNVTLSCEQNLNHDAMYWYRQDPGQGLRLIYYSQIVNDFQKGDIAEGYSVSREKKESFPLTVTSAQKNPTAFYLCASSFSGRQPQHFGDGTRLSIL.

This clone was seen more than once but under ten times. The V and J genes are TRBV6-1 and TRBJ1-5; D gene unclear. Looked up from germline, CDR1 is MNHNS and CDR2 is SASEGT. V was trimmed by 6 bases and J by 6 bases, leaving 6 bases between them. The CDR3 is made up of 11 amino acids. CDR3: CASSGTQPQHF. The DNA for the CDR3 is TGTGCCAGCAGCGGTACTCAGCCCCAGCATTTT.

This sequence joins TRBV4-1 and TRBJ1-1; D may be TRBD1 (5 bases). CDR1 MGHRA and CDR2 YSYEKL come from the germline V gene. Trimming removed 3 bases at V and 7 bases at J, with 12 bases between. The CDR3 runs 13 residues. DNA of the CDR3: TGCGCCAGCAGCCATCTGGCGGGGGTTGAAGCTTTCTTT. Its translation: CASSHLAGVEAFF.

The rearrangement joins TRBV5-1 to TRBJ2-5; TRBD2 agrees at 11 bases. The junction had 4 bases not matched to a gene; V was cut back by 4 bases and J by 5 bases. The CDR3 is 14 amino acids. Germline CDR1 reads SGHRS; CDR2 reads YFSETQ. The CDR3 DNA follows: TGCGCCAGCAGCGCGGGACTAGCGGTCGAGACCCAGTACTTC. This translates into CASSAGLAVETQYF.

The chain combines TRBV5-1 with TRBJ2-2; D possibly corresponds to TRBD1 (5 bases). V was clipped by 4 bases and J by 2 bases, with 6 bases between them. Germline CDR1 SGHRS, CDR2 YFSETQ. The CDR3 consists of 13 residues. The CDR3 spells CASSRTNTGELFF. The DNA of the CDR3 is TGCGCCAGCAGCCGGACAAACACCGGGGAGCTGTTTTTT.

This chain connects TRBV5-1 to TRBJ1-1; D not certain. V lost 4 bases and J lost 3, with 13 bases in between. Germline values: CDR1 SGHRS, CDR2 YFSETQ. This CDR3 has 14 amino acids. CDR3 nucleotide sequence: TGCGCCAGCAGCCCCCCCGAGCGGTACACTGAAGCTTTCTTT. Protein product: CASSPPERYTEAFF. The whole variable domain, remainder taken from reference TRBV5-1 and TRBJ1-1, is KAGVTQTPRYLIKTRGQQVTLSCSPISGHRSVSWYQQTPGQGLQFLFEYFSETQRNKGNFPGRFSGRQFSNSRSEMNVSTLELGDSALYLCASSPPERYTEAFFGQGTRLTVV.

This chain connects TRBV25-1 to TRBJ1-1; TRBD1 is a possible D gene (6 bases). Per the germline V gene, CDR1 is MGHDK and CDR2 is SYGVNS. The CDR3 is 13 amino acids. With 6 bases removed from V and 10 bases from J, the gap between germline ends came to 18 bases. The CDR3 DNA sequence: TGTGCCAGCAGCGTAACAGGGACGAATGTAGCTTTCTTT. It codes for CASSVTGTNVAFF.

The chain has TRBV29-1 and TRBJ2-5; D might be TRBD1 (6 bases). V lost 6 bases, J lost 0 bases, and 14 bases lay in between. Looked up from germline, CDR1 is SQVTM and CDR2 is ANQGSEA. The CDR3 is 14 amino acids. The chain's CDR3 is CSVPGQGNQETQYF. CDR3 in DNA: TGCAGCGTCCCCGGTCAGGGGAACCAAGAGACCCAGTACTTC.

V is TRBV7-2 and J is TRBJ1-5; D gene ambiguous. This CDR3 has 14 amino acids. V lost 2 bases, J lost 3 bases, and 8 bases lay in between. The germline gives CDR1 SGHTA, CDR2 FQGNSA. CDR3 nucleotides: TGTGCCAGCAGCTTATGGAGGGACAATCAGCCCCAGCATTTT. This codes for CASSLWRDNQPQHF.

In its sample, this clone is medium-sized (0.01 to 0.1%). This chain links TRBV7-9 with TRBJ1-5, with TRBD1 identical over 7 bases. The CDR3 is made up of 15 amino acids. From germline, CDR1 is SEHNR and CDR2 FQNEAQ (reference sequence). V shed 6 bases, J shed 5 bases, and the junction held 10 bases outside the gene matches. The DNA of the CDR3 is TGTGCCAGCAGTTTGACAGGGTCGGGTGATCAGCCCCAGCATTTT. Its protein is CASSLTGSGDQPQHF.

The rearrangement links TRBV14 to TRBJ1-2; D may be TRBD1 (5 bases). CDR1 is SGHDN, CDR2 FVKESK, per germline. The CDR3 spans 15 residues. Trimming left V 0 bases short and J 4 bases short, with 12 bases between. The CDR3 loop reads CASSQDVGRAYGYTF. As DNA, the CDR3 is TGTGCCAGCAGCCAAGACGTGGGCAGGGCCTATGGCTACACCTTC.

The sample holds a few counts of this clone. The rearrangement joins TRBV11-2 to TRBJ2-7, with a weak D call TRBD2 (6 bases). Germline V gives CDR1 SGHAT, CDR2 FQNNGV. V lost 3 bases and J 2 bases, leaving 11 bases between the germline ends. The CDR3 is 14 residues long. The CDR3 loop is CASSLGGDTYEQYF. The CDR3 nucleotides are TGTGCCAGCAGCTTGGGCGGGGATACCTACGAGCAGTACTTC.

V and J are TRBV10-2 and TRBJ2-7; D possibly corresponds to TRBD2 (5 bases). This CDR3 spans 14 amino acids. CDR1 is WSHSY, CDR2 SAAADI, per germline. V shed 7 bases and J shed 7 bases, with 20 bases lying between them. This CDR3 reads CASTGTSRIGEQYF. CDR3 nucleotide sequence: TGCGCCAGCACGGGAACTAGTCGGATAGGGGAGCAGTACTTC.

This clone was counted between two and nine times. The chain joins TRBV5-6 to TRBJ2-1; the D gene is possibly TRBD2 (6 bases). The CDR3 contains 17 residues. Looked up from germline, CDR1 is SGHDT and CDR2 is YYEEEE. The V gene lost 4 bases and the J gene lost 2 bases, with 19 bases spanning the gap. CDR3 bases: TGTGCCAGCAGCGCCATTGGTGGCGGGATCGCCTACAATGAGCAGTTCTTC. It encodes CASSAIGGGIAYNEQFF.

The rearrangement uses TRBV11-2 and TRBJ2-3, with TRBD2 matching over 7 bases. The trim removed 5 bases at V and 3 bases at J, leaving 5 bases unmatched. Germline lookup yields CDR1 SGHAT and CDR2 FQNNGV. The CDR3 runs to 14 residues. The CDR3 loop reads CASSGLGTTDTQYF. CDR3 DNA sequence: TGTGCCAGCAGCGGACTAGGGACTACAGATACGCAGTATTTT.

This clone turned up a few times. The chain is built from TRBV5-5 and TRBJ2-1; 7 bases map to TRBD2. Germline CDR1 reads SGHKS; CDR2 reads YYEKEE (reference sequence). The ends lost 0 bases at V and 4 bases at J; junction bases unmatched: 4. There are 15 residues in the CDR3. CDR3 DNA sequence: TGTGCCAGCAGCTTGGGGGCGGGAGATTACAATGAGCAGTTCTTC. Translation gives CASSLGAGDYNEQFF. The whole variable domain, remainder taken from reference TRBV5-5 and TRBJ2-1, is DAGVTQSPTHLIKTRGQQVTLRCSPISGHKSVSWYQQVLGQGPQFIFQYYEKEERGRGNFPDRFSARQFPNYSSELNVNALLLGDSALYLCASSLGAGDYNEQFFGPGTRLTVL.

In DNA form, the CDR3 reads TGTGCCAGTACCCGCCAGGGGGAAGCTTTCTTT. Its translation is CASTRQGEAFF. V and J are TRBV19 and TRBJ1-1; the D gene is possibly TRBD1 (6 bases). This CDR3 has 11 amino acids. Between the trimmed V and J ends, which lost 7 bases and 8 bases, there was a span of 11 bases. Germline V gene data show CDR1 as LNHDA and CDR2 as SQIVND (reference sequence).

The chain uses TRBV11-3 and TRBJ1-5; D is possibly TRBD1 (6 bases). Deletions cut 2 bases from V and 15 bases from J, with 20 bases between. The CDR3 length is 14 residues. CDR1 and CDR2 from the germline V gene are SGHNT and YENEEA. CDR3 in DNA: TGTGCCAGCAGCTTAAAGGGCAGGGGAAGGGGAATGCATTTT. Encoded protein: CASSLKGRGRGMHF.

V and J are TRBV15 and TRBJ1-5, with no clear D. V shed 3 bases and J shed 9 bases, with 9 bases lying between them. The V gene's germline CDR1 is LNHNV and CDR2 YYDKDF (reference sequence). CDR3 size: 12 residues. CDR3 DNA sequence: TGTGCCACCAGCAGGGCCGGACTGCCCCAGCATTTT. Residues: CATSRAGLPQHF.

The V gene is TRBV2, the J gene TRBJ2-7; D is possibly TRBD1 (6 bases). The V gene's germline CDR1 is SNHLY and CDR2 FYNNEI. The CDR3 covers 13 residues. V lost 11 bases and J 3 bases, leaving 17 bases between the germline ends. The CDR3 spells CAGTGRGIYEQYF. The CDR3 bases are TGTGCCGGCACGGGCAGGGGAATCTACGAGCAGTACTTC.

This clone was observed a handful of times. The chain combines TRBV7-9 with TRBJ1-1, with 8 bases matching TRBD1. This CDR3 spans 15 amino acids. The junction had 2 bases not matched to a gene; V was cut back by 0 bases and J by 2 bases. Germline V lookup: CDR1 SEHNR, CDR2 FQNEAQ (reference sequence). The DNA for the CDR3 is TGTGCCAGCAGCTTAGCGACAGGGGTAAACACTGAAGCTTTCTTT. Protein product: CASSLATGVNTEAFF.

V and J are TRBV7-9 and TRBJ2-7; tentative D call: TRBD1 (5 bases). The CDR3 contains 15 residues. Trimming left V 5 bases short and J 3 bases short, with 17 bases between. The V gene's germline CDR1 is SEHNR and CDR2 FQNEAQ (reference sequence). CDR3 bases: TGTGCCAGCAGCCCTCCTTTCAGGGTAGGCTACGAGCAGTACTTC. Translation: CASSPPFRVGYEQYF.

This rearrangement joins TRBV5-1 to TRBJ2-7, with D possibly matching TRBD1 (6 bases). Per the germline V gene, CDR1 is SGHRS and CDR2 is YFSETQ. V was pared by 4 bases and J by 3 bases, with 17 bases between. The CDR3 has 15 residues. CDR3 sequence (DNA): TGCGCCAGCAGCCTAGTTGCAGGGGTCGGCTACGAGCAGTACTTC. Its translation is CASSLVAGVGYEQYF. Drawing the rest from reference TRBV5-1 and TRBJ2-7, the complete variable domain is KAGVTQTPRYLIKTRGQQVTLSCSPISGHRSVSWYQQTPGQGLQFLFEYFSETQRNKGNFPGRFSGRQFSNSRSEMNVSTLELGDSALYLCASSLVAGVGYEQYFGPGTRLTVT.

The chain couples TRBV18 to TRBJ1-1; 8 bases map to TRBD1. Unmatched junction bases numbered 7, after V lost 2 bases and J lost 5 bases. This CDR3 is built from 15 residues. Germline assignment: CDR1 KGHSH and CDR2 LQKENI. CDR3 nucleotide sequence: TGTGCCAGCTCACCATTGGGGACAGGTGGGACTGAAGCTTTCTTT. Its protein product is CASSPLGTGGTEAFF.

This chain links TRBV10-3 with TRBJ2-1; TRBD2 matches 7 bases. This CDR3 is 14 amino acids long. Germline CDR1 and CDR2: ENHRY and SYGVKD. V trimming: 7 bases; J trimming: 3 bases; junction bases outside the gene matches: 6. CDR3 DNA: TGTGCCATCATCTCAGGGACTAACTACAATGAGCAGTTCTTC. Translation gives CAIISGTNYNEQFF.

There are a few counts of this clone. Just one base apart from a much larger clone, this may be a read error. This sequence joins TRBV4-2 and TRBJ1-4; 7 bases map to TRBD1. This CDR3 comprises 18 residues. V lost 0 bases to trimming and J lost 0 bases; unmatched junction nucleotides: 7. Germline CDR1 reads LGHNA; CDR2 reads YNFKEQ. CDR3: CASSQEKGQLATNEKLFF. The CDR3 DNA reads TGTGCCAGCAGCCAAGAAAAGGGACAGCTAGCAACTAATGAAAAACTGTTTTTT.

This clone ranks as medium-sized (0.01 to 0.1%). The genes are TRBV15 and TRBJ1-1; D gene ambiguous. The CDR3 is 13 residues long. Deletions cut 0 bases from V and 5 bases from J, with 7 bases between. Germline V gene lookup returns CDR1 LNHNV and CDR2 YYDKDF (reference sequence). The CDR3 coding sequence is TGTGCCACCAGCAGAGATCCAGGAACTGAAGCTTTCTTT. Translated: CATSRDPGTEAFF. Filled out from reference TRBV15 and TRBJ1-1, the complete variable domain reads DAMVIQNPRYQVTQFGKPVTLSCSQTLNHNVMYWYQQKSSQAPKLLFHYYDKDFNNEADTPDNFQSRRPNTSFCFLDIRSPGLGDTAMYLCATSRDPGTEAFFGQGTRLTVV.